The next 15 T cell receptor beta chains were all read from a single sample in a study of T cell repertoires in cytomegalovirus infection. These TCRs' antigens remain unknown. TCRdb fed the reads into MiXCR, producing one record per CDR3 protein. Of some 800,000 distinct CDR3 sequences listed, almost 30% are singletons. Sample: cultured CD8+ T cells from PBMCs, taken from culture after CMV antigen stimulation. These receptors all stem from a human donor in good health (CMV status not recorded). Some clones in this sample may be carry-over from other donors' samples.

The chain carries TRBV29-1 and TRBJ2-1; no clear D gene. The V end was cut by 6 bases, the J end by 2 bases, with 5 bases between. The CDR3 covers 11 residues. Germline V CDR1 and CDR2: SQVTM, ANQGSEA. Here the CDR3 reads CSVWPYNEQFF. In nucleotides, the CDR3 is TGCAGCGTCTGGCCCTACAATGAGCAGTTCTTC.

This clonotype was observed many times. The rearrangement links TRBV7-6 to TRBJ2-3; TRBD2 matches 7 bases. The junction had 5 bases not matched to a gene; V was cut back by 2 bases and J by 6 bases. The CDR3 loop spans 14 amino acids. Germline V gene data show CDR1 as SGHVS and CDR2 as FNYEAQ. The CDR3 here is CASSLPGGPDTQYF. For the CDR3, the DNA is TGTGCCAGCAGCTTACCGGGGGGACCCGATACGCAGTATTTT.

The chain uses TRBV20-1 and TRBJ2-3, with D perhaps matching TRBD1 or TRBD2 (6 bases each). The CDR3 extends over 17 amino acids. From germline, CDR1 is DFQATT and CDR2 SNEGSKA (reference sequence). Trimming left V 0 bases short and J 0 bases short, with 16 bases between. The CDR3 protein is CSARDLWGAPSTDTQYF. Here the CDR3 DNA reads TGCAGTGCTAGAGATTTGTGGGGGGCCCCTAGCACAGATACGCAGTATTTT.

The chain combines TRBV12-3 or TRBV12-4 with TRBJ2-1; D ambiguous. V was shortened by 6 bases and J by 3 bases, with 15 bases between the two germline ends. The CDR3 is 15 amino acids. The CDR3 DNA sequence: TGTGCCAGCAGCCCTCACGGCCCCCTCTACAATGAGCAGTTCTTC. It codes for CASSPHGPLYNEQFF.

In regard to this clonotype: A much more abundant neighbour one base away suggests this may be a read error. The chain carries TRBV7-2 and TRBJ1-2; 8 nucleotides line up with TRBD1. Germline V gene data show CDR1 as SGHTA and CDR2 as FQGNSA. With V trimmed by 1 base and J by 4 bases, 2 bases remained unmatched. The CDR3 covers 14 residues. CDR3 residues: CASSLEGTGYGYTF. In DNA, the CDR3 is TGTGCCAGCAGCTTAGAGGGGACAGGCTATGGCTACACCTTC.

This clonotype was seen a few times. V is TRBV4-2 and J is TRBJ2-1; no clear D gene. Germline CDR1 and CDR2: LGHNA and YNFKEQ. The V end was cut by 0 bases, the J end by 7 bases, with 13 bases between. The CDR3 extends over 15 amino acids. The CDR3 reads CASSQDLLFGNEQFF. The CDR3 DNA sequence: TGTGCCAGCAGCCAAGATCTCCTCTTTGGTAATGAGCAGTTCTTC.

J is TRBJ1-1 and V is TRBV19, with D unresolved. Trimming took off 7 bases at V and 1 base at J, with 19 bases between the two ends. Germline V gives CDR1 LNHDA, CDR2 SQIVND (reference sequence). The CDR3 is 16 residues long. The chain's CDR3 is CASTRSHGRWNTEAFF. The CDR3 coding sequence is TGTGCCAGTACCAGATCCCATGGACGGTGGAACACTGAAGCTTTCTTT.

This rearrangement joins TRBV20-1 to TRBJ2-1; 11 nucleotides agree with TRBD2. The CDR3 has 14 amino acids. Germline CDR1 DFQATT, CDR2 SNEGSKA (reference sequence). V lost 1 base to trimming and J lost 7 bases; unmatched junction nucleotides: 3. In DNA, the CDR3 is TGCAGTGCTAGAGCCGCTAGCGGGGGGAATGAGCAGTTCTTC. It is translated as CSARAASGGNEQFF.

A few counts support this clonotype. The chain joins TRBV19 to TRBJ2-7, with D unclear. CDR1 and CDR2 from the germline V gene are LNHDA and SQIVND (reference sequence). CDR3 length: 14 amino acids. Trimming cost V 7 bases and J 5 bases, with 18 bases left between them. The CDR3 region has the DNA TGTGCCAGTACCTCGGGCAGTTCGAGAAACGAGCAGTACTTC. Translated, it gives CASTSGSSRNEQYF.

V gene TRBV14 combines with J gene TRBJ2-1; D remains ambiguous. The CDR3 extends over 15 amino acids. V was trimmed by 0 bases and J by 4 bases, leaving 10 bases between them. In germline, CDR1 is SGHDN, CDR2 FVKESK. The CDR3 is CASSQDDLAYNEQFF. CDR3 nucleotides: TGTGCCAGCAGCCAAGATGATCTCGCGTACAATGAGCAGTTCTTC.

The CDR3 sequence is CASSLGGTGIGYEQYF. Here the CDR3 DNA reads TGTGCCAGCAGCCTAGGTGGCACCGGTATTGGCTACGAGCAGTACTTC. The genes are TRBV7-9 and TRBJ2-7, with D uncertain. The germline V gene has CDR1 SEHNR and CDR2 FQNEAQ (reference sequence). V gave up 5 bases and J gave up 3 bases, with 20 bases separating them. CDR3 length: 16 residues.

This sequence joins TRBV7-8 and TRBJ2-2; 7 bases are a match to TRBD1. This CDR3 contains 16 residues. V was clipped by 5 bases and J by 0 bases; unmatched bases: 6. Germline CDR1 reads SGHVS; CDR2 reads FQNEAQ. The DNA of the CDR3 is TGTGCCAGCAGCCAAACAGGGGTGGCGAACACCGGGGAGCTGTTTTTT. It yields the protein CASSQTGVANTGELFF. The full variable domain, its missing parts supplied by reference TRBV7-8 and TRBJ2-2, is GAGVSQSPRYKVAKRGQDVALRCDPISGHVSLFWYQQALGQGPEFLTYFQNEAQLDKSGLPSDRFFAERPEGSVSTLKIQRTQQEDSAVYLCASSQTGVANTGELFFGEGSRLTVL.

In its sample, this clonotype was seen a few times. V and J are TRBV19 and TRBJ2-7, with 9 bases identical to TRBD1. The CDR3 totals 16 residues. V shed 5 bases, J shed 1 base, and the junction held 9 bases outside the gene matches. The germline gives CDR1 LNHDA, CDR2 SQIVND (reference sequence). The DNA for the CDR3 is TGTGCCAGTAGTGACAGCGCCGGGACAGGGTCCTACGAGCAGTACTTC. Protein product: CASSDSAGTGSYEQYF.

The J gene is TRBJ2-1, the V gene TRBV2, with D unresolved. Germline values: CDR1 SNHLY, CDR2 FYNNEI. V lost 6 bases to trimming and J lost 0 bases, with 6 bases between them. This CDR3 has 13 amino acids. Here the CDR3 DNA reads TGTGCCAGCAGCGCCACCTCCTACAATGAGCAGTTCTTC. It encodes CASSATSYNEQFF.

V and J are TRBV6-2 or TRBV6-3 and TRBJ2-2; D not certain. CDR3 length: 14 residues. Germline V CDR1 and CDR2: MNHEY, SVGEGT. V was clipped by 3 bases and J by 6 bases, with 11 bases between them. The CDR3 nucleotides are TGTGCCAGCAGTTATCGTTTAGGCCCCGGGGAGCTGTTTTTT. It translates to CASSYRLGPGELFF.